These T cell receptor beta chains were read from a single sample in a study of PD-L1 blockade in urothelial cancer. This table comes from immunoSEQ multiplex PCR, and its TCRdb copy is limited to in-frame clones, with some not included. The table lists around 63,000 clones, roughly 79% of them singletons. Sequenced here: PBMCs, sampled around atezolizumab (anti-PD-L1) treatment. Source of these receptors: a man between 70 and 80 years old with urothelial cancer. CDR3s include the opening cysteine and the closing phenylalanine or tryptophan. Fields, in order: CDR3 protein, CDR3 DNA, V gene, D gene, clone size, J gene. D genes are given only for firm matches. A row's size may be missing; if present it is once, few, many or a size class.

CDR3: CASSLDGNMNTEAFF
DNA: TGCGCCAGCAGCTTGGATGGTAACATGAACACTGAAGCTTTCTTT
V: TRBV5-1
D: NA
size: NA
J: TRBJ1-1

CDR3: CASSASSSGFSNQPQHF
DNA: TGTGCCAGCAGCGCATCCAGCTCAGGGTTTAGCAATCAGCCCCAGCATTTT
V: TRBV7-9
D: NA
size: NA
J: TRBJ1-5

CDR3: CASSFRQGRVGNEQFF
DNA: TGTGCCAGTAGTTTCCGACAGGGACGGGTCGGCAATGAGCAGTTCTTC
V: TRBV19
D: TRBD1
size: once
J: TRBJ2-1

CDR3: CASSLGQGNYGYTF
DNA: TGTGCCAGCAGCTTGGGGCAGGGGAACTATGGCTACACCTTC
V: TRBV5-4
D: NA
size: NA
J: TRBJ1-2

CDR3: CASSDRERDQPQHF
DNA: TGTGCCAGCAGTGACAGGGAACGGGATCAGCCCCAGCATTTT
V: TRBV2
D: NA
size: NA
J: TRBJ1-5

CDR3: CSVARQNTGELFF
DNA: TGCAGCGTTGCCCGACAGAACACCGGGGAGCTGTTTTTT
V: TRBV29-1
D: NA
size: NA
J: TRBJ2-2

CDR3: CASSGTSGRGYYEQYF
DNA: TGTGCCAGCAGTGGGACTAGCGGGAGGGGATACTACGAGCAGTACTTC
V: TRBV2
D: TRBD2
size: NA
J: TRBJ2-7

CDR3: CASSRGRGQGGNEQFF
DNA: TGTGCTAGCAGTCGCGGTCGGGGACAGGGTGGCAATGAGCAGTTCTTC
V: TRBV7-7
D: TRBD1
size: NA
J: TRBJ2-1

CDR3: CASSQDRAGTHYGYTF
DNA: TGTGCCAGCAGCCAAGACCGGGCAGGGACTCACTATGGCTACACCTTC
V: TRBV14
D: NA
size: NA
J: TRBJ1-2

CDR3: CASSYPGTDTQYF
DNA: TGTGCCAGCAGTTACCCGGGCACAGATACGCAGTATTTT
V: TRBV6-5
D: NA
size: NA
J: TRBJ2-3

CDR3: CASIRGETREKLFF
DNA: TGTGCCAGCATTCGCGGGGAAACGCGGGAAAAACTGTTTTTT
V: TRBV2
D: NA
size: NA
J: TRBJ1-4

CDR3: CASSSPGTDTQYF
DNA: TGTGCCAGCAGTTCTCCGGGCACAGATACGCAGTATTTT
V: TRBV6-5
D: NA
size: NA
J: TRBJ2-3